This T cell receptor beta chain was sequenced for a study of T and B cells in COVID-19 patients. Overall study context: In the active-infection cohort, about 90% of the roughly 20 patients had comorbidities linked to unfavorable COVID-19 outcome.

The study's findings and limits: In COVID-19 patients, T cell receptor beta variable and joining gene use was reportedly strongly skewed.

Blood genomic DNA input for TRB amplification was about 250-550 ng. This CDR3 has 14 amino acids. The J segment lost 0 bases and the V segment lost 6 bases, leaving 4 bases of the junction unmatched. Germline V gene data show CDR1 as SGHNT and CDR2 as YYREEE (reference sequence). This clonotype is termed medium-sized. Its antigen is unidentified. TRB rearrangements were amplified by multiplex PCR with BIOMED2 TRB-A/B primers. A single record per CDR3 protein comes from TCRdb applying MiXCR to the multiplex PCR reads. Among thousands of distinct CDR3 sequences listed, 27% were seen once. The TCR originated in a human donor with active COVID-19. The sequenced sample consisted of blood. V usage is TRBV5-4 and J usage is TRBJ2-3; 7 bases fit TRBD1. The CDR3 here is CASKRDRSTDTQYF. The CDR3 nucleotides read TGTGCCAGCAAACGGGACAGAAGCACAGATACGCAGTATTTT.